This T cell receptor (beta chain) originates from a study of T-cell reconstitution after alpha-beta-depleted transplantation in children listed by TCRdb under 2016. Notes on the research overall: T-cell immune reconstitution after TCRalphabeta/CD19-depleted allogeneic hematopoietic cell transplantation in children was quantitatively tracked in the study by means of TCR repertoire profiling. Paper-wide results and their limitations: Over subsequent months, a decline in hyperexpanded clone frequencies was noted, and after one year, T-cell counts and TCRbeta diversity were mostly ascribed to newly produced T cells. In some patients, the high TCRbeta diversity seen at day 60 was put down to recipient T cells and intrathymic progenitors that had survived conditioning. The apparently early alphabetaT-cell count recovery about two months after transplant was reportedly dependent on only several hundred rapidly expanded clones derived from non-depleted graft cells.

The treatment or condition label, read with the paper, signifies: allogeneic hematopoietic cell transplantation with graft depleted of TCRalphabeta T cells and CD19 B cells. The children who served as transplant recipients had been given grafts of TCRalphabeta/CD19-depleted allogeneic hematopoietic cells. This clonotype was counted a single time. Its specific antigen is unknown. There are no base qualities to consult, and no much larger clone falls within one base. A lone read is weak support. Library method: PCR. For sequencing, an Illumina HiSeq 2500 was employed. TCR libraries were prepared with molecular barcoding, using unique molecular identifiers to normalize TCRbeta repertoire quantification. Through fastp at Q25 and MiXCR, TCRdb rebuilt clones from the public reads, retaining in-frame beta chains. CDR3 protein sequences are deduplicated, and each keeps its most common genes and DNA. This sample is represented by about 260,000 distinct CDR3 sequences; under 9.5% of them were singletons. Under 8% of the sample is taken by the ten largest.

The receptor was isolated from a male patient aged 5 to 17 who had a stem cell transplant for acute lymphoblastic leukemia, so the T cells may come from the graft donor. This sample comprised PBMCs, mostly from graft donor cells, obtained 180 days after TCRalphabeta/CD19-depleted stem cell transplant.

The nucleotide sequence is TGTGCCAGCAGCTTGGTACCCGCTGGCTATGGCTACACCTTC. It codes for CASSLVPAGYGYTF. Recombination connected TRBV5-4 to TRBJ1-2; the D gene is unclear. The germline V gene encodes CDR1 SGHNT and CDR2 YYREEE (reference sequence). Deletion took 0 bases off V and 4 bases off J, with a span of 10 bases between the germline ends. The CDR3 has 14 amino acids, counting the end cysteine and phenylalanine. Kept here is only the CDR3 DNA, which spans 42 bases and is read in frame from base 1.